Below, 12 T cell receptor beta chains from the same sample are listed, as sequenced in a study of liver allograft versus peripheral blood T cells. Study overall: Repertoires of T cell receptors in transplanted livers were compared with recipients' peripheral blood repertoires.

TCRdb reprocessed the reads with MiXCR, giving one entry per CDR3 protein. Of roughly 9,200 distinct CDR3 sequences in the sample, around 26% are singletons; the top ten hold roughly 8.7%. The receptors shown here come from a human patient who had a liver transplant. The T cells may come from the graft donor.

The gene calls are TRBV6-5 and TRBJ2-5; TRBD2 aligns across 8 bases. Germline lookup yields CDR1 MNHEY and CDR2 SVGAGI. The trim removed 7 bases at V and 2 bases at J, leaving 3 bases unmatched. CDR3 size: 13 residues. The DNA of the CDR3 is TGTGCCAGCAAAGGCGGGGGGCAAGAGACCCAGTACTTC. Its protein product is CASKGGGQETQYF.

This clonotype was counted ten times or more. This chain uses TRBV20-1 with TRBJ2-1, with 9 bases matching TRBD1. Trimming took 4 bases from V and 4 from J; bases not matched to a gene: 8. Germline V lookup: CDR1 DFQATT, CDR2 SNEGSKA (reference sequence). The CDR3 runs 15 residues. The CDR3 protein is CSANPRTGDYNEQFF. DNA for the CDR3: TGCAGTGCTAACCCCCGGACAGGGGATTACAATGAGCAGTTCTTC.

In this sample, this clonotype turned up a few times. The chain joins TRBV19 to TRBJ2-5; D is uncertain. Trimming removed 5 bases from V and 0 bases from J, with 16 bases in between. Germline V gives CDR1 LNHDA, CDR2 SQIVND (reference sequence). There are 16 residues in the CDR3. In DNA form, the CDR3 reads TGTGCCAGTAGTCCTTTTTTGGAGACCGACCAAGAGACCCAGTACTTC. Protein: CASSPFLETDQETQYF.

This rearrangement joins TRBV18 to TRBJ2-2; tentatively, D is TRBD1 (6 bases). The CDR3 extends over 14 amino acids. Trimming took 4 bases from V and 4 from J, leaving 10 bases between them. The V gene's germline CDR1 is KGHSH and CDR2 LQKENI. This CDR3 is CASSRDTRTGELFF. Here the CDR3 DNA reads TGTGCCAGCTCACGGGACACCCGCACCGGGGAGCTGTTTTTT.

A single count supports this clonotype. The chain uses TRBV18 and TRBJ2-7; 7 bases match TRBD1. This CDR3 contains 14 residues. Germline V gene lookup returns CDR1 KGHSH and CDR2 LQKENI. The trim removed 3 bases at V and 5 bases at J, leaving 7 bases unmatched. CDR3 sequence (DNA): TGTGCCAGCTCACCCCGACAGGGAAGGGACGAGCAGTACTTC. Translation: CASSPRQGRDEQYF.

The CDR3 reads CASKGTRVLEQYF. The CDR3 nucleotides are TGTGCCAGCAAAGGGACACGGGTGCTTGAGCAGTACTTC. The rearrangement uses TRBV11-2 and TRBJ2-7; possible D gene TRBD1, 6 bases. Germline CDR1 SGHAT, CDR2 FQNNGV. This CDR3 contains 13 residues. V was trimmed by 7 bases and J by 7 bases, leaving 17 bases between them.

Points on this clonotype: A much larger clone sits a single nucleotide away, making a read error possible. The rearrangement joins TRBV6-5 to TRBJ1-4; D call uncertain. The germline V gene encodes CDR1 MNHEY and CDR2 SVGAGI. The CDR3 covers 13 residues. Trimming pared 4 bases from V and 4 bases from J, leaving 7 bases between. CDR3 DNA: TGTGCCAGCAGTTCGGTACATAATGAAAAACTGTTTTTT. It encodes CASSSVHNEKLFF.

The chain links TRBV29-1 to TRBJ1-1; D possibly corresponds to TRBD1 (6 bases). Per the germline V gene, CDR1 is SQVTM and CDR2 is ANQGSEA. CDR3 length: 13 amino acids. Trimming pared 7 bases from V and 2 bases from J, leaving 14 bases between. CDR3 nucleotides: TGCAGCGGACAGGAGCACTACAACACTGAAGCTTTCTTT. Amino acids: CSGQEHYNTEAFF.

Only a few counts were recorded for this clonotype. The J gene is TRBJ2-3, the V gene TRBV20-1; D remains ambiguous. The germline gives CDR1 DFQATT, CDR2 SNEGSKA (reference sequence). The length of the CDR3 is 15 residues. Trimming removed 3 bases at V and 4 bases at J, with 17 bases between. CDR3 sequence reads: CSASGPLTSPDTQYF. The CDR3 DNA sequence: TGCAGTGCTAGCGGCCCCCTCACCAGCCCAGATACGCAGTATTTT.

The V call is TRBV19, the J call TRBJ1-1, with D perhaps TRBD1 (5 bases). The V end was cut by 2 bases, the J end by 0 bases, with 28 bases between. Germline V gene sequence: CDR1 LNHDA, CDR2 SQIVND (reference sequence). This CDR3 has 21 residues. CDR3 in DNA: TGTGCCAGTAGTATATCGAGAGCAGGGCCCCTTCCCTGGGTGATGAACACTGAAGCTTTCTTT. Translation gives CASSISRAGPLPWVMNTEAFF.

By sample share, this clonotype is medium-sized. V and J are TRBV30 and TRBJ1-5, with TRBD1 matching over 7 bases. V gave up 4 bases and J gave up 7 bases; unmatched junction bases: 10. Germline loops: CDR1 GTSNPN, CDR2 SVGIG (reference sequence). The CDR3 runs 14 residues. CDR3 region: CAWKGLGGGQPQHF. The CDR3 region has the DNA TGTGCCTGGAAAGGTTTAGGGGGCGGGCAGCCCCAGCATTTT.

This clonotype was counted between two and nine times. Here the CDR3 reads CASSPSSGTDYGYTF. The CDR3 DNA reads TGTGCCAGCTCACCATCGTCGGGGACGGACTATGGCTACACCTTC. V usage is TRBV18 and J usage is TRBJ1-2, with D perhaps TRBD1 (5 bases). Trimming left V 2 bases short and J 3 bases short, with 13 bases between. In germline, CDR1 is KGHSH, CDR2 LQKENI. There are 15 residues in the CDR3.